A selection of T cell receptor beta chains follows, all from one sample in a study of vaccination effects on CD4 cells after COVID-19. Method: immunoSEQ multiplex PCR; TCRdb's copy keeps in-frame clones and lacks some. The sample comprises about 70,000 clones, around 77% of which are singletons, and over 2% rests with the top ten. For these receptors, no antigen is known. Sequences were derived from CD4+ T cells from PBMCs cultured without peptide, sampled before COVID-19 vaccination. These receptors came from a human donor who received a COVID-19 vaccine. The CDR3 runs from the conserved cysteine through the conserved F or W. The D gene is left open where the match is weak. Where a row states a size, it is once, few, many or the class of an expanded clone; other rows omit it.

v_call,clone_size,d_call,j_call,cdr3_aa,cdr3_nt
TRBV15,few,TRBD2,TRBJ2-1,CATSRLSGDEQFF,TGTGCCACCAGCAGACTTAGCGGGGATGAGCAGTTCTTC
TRBV7-2,once,-,TRBJ2-5,CASSLANGAQETQYF,TGTGCCAGCAGCTTAGCAAATGGAGCTCAAGAGACCCAGTACTTC
TRBV4-3,-,TRBD2,TRBJ2-1,CASSPGGPYLNEQFF,TGCGCCAGCAGTCCGGGGGGGCCTTACCTCAATGAGCAGTTCTTC
TRBV19,-,-,TRBJ1-2,CASSVDSTYGYTF,TGTGCCAGTAGTGTAGACAGTACGTATGGCTACACCTTC
TRBV6-5,-,-,TRBJ1-1,CASNQGTSEAFF,TGTGCCAGCAACCAAGGGACGAGTGAAGCTTTCTTT
TRBV28,-,-,TRBJ1-2,CASTIGPTYGYTF,TGTGCCAGCACAATCGGCCCTACCTATGGCTACACCTTC
TRBV5-1,-,TRBD1,TRBJ1-3,CASSFLTGQGNTIYF,TGCGCCAGCAGCTTTCTGACAGGGCAAGGAAACACCATATATTTT
TRBV7-3,-,TRBD2,TRBJ2-3,CASSLQAGGTDTQYF,TGTGCCAGCAGCTTACAGGCGGGGGGCACAGATACGCAGTATTTT
TRBV21-1,-,-,TRBJ1-4,CASSKEDEKLFF,TGTGCCAGCAGCAAAGAGGATGAAAAACTGTTTTTT
TRBV2,few,-,TRBJ1-4,CASIPWATNEKLFF,TGTGCCAGCATACCGTGGGCAACTAATGAAAAACTGTTTTTT
TRBV5-1,-,-,TRBJ1-2,CASSPSTGSIYGYTF,TGCGCCAGCAGCCCCTCGACAGGATCTATCTATGGCTACACCTTC
TRBV27,-,TRBD1,TRBJ2-1,CASSPSDRDEQFF,TGTGCCAGCAGTCCTTCGGACAGGGATGAGCAGTTCTTC
TRBV10-2,-,-,TRBJ2-3,CASSERGAGATDTQYF,TGCGCCAGCAGTGAGCGGGGGGCGGGGGCCACAGATACGCAGTATTTT
TRBV6-2/TRBV6-3,-,-,TRBJ1-5,CASSYVGAAQPQHF,TGTGCCAGCAGTTACGTTGGGGCTGCTCAGCCCCAGCATTTT
TRBV7-8,-,-,TRBJ2-5,CASSFGTGWETQYF,TGTGCCAGCAGCTTCGGGACGGGCTGGGAGACCCAGTACTTC
TRBV19,-,TRBD1,TRBJ1-2,CASSPTDRNYGYTF,TGTGCCAGTAGTCCAACGGACAGGAATTATGGCTACACCTTC
TRBV6-5,-,-,TRBJ1-6,CASSPDSSYNSPLHF,TGTGCCAGCAGCCCAGACAGCTCCTATAATTCACCCCTCCACTTT
TRBV24-1,-,-,TRBJ1-2,CATSDSTGFYGYTF,TGTGCCACCAGTGATTCAACAGGGTTCTATGGCTACACCTTC
TRBV5-5,-,-,TRBJ2-3,CASSPHQGRSTDTQYF,TGTGCCAGCAGCCCTCACCAGGGAAGGAGCACAGATACGCAGTATTTT
TRBV18,-,-,TRBJ1-5,CASSPGTRDLGQPQHF,TGTGCCAGCTCACCAGGTACCAGGGATTTAGGTCAGCCCCAGCATTTT
TRBV9,-,TRBD2,TRBJ2-2,CASSELAGGNTGELFF,TGTGCCAGCAGCGAACTAGCGGGGGGCAACACCGGGGAGCTGTTTTTT
TRBV19,-,-,TRBJ2-5,CASSIGDSQETQYF,TGTGCCAGTAGTATAGGAGACAGTCAAGAGACCCAGTACTTC
TRBV10-2,-,-,TRBJ1-5,CASSLTGGDLSQHF,TGCGCCAGCAGTTTAACGGGGGGGGACTTATCCCAGCATTTT
TRBV5-1,once,TRBD1,TRBJ1-5,CTSSLGTGAMDNQPQHF,TGCACCAGCAGCTTGGGGACAGGGGCAATGGACAATCAGCCCCAGCATTTT
TRBV18,-,-,TRBJ2-6,CASSPILGPGANVLTF,TGTGCCAGCTCACCAATCTTGGGACCTGGGGCCAACGTCCTGACTTTC
TRBV27,-,TRBD1,TRBJ1-2,CASRLPGQGSGGYTF,TGTGCCAGCAGATTGCCGGGACAGGGGTCTGGGGGCTACACCTTC
TRBV6-5,-,TRBD1,TRBJ1-1,CASSYSSQGATEAFF,TGTGCCAGCAGTTACTCTTCACAGGGGGCCACTGAAGCTTTCTTT
TRBV3-1/TRBV3-2,-,TRBD2,TRBJ2-3,CASSREAWGLAGGRSSTDTQYF,TGTGCCAGCAGCCGAGAGGCATGGGGCCTAGCGGGGGGTAGGAGTTCCACAGATACGCAGTATTTT